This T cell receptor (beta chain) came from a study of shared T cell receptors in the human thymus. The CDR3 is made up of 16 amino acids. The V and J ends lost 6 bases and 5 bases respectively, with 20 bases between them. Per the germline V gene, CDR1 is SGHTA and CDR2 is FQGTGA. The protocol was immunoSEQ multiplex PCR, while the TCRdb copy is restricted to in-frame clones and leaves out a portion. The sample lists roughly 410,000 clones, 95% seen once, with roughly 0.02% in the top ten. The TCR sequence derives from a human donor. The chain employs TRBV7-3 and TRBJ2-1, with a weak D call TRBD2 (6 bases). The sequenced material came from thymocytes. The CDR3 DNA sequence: TGTGCCAGCAGTAGGAGGGGCCCGGCCCACCACAATGAGCAGTTCTTC. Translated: CASSRRGPAHHNEQFF.